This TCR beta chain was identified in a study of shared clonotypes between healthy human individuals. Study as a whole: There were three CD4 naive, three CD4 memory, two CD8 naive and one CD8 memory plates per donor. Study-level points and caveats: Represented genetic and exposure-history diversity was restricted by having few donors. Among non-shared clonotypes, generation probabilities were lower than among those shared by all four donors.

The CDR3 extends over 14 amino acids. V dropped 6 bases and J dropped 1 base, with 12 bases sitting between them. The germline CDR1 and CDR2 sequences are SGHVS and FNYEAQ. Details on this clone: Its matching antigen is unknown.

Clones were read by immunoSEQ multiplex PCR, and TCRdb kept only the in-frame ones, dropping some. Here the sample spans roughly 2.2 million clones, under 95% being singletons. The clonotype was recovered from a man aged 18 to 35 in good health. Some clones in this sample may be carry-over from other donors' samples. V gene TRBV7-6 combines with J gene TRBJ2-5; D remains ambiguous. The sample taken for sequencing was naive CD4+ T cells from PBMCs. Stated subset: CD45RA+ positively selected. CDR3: CASRRTYTQETQYF. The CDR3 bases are TGTGCCAGCAGACGGACGTACACCCAAGAGACCCAGTACTTC.